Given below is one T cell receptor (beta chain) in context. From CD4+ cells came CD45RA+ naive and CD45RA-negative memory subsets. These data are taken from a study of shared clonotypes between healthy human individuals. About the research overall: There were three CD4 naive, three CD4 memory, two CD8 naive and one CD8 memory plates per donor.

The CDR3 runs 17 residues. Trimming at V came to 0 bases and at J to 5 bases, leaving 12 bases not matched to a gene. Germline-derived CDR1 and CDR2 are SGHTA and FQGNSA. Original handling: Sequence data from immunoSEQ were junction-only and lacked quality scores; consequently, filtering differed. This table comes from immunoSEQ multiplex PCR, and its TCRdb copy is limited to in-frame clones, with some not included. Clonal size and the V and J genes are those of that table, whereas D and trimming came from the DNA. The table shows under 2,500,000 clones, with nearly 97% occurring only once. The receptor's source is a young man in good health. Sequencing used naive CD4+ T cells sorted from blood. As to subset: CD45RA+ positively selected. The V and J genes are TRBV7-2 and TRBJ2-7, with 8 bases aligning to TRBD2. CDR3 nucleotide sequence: TGTGCCAGCAGCTTAGCGCCCGGGACTAGAAGATTGGACGAGCAGTACTTC. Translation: CASSLAPGTRRLDEQYF.